This TCR beta chain emerged from a study of cytomegalovirus exposure and HLA in healthy donors (TCRdb year 2017). Some background on the complete study: An earlier analysis of some 550 of the donors reported 250 to 300 Gb of sequence data and 120 million or so unique TCR beta sequences from about 179 million T cells. An early release covering 550 to 650 HLA-typed donors comprised around 300 gigabases of sequencing data and about 90 million unique TCR sequences. The genetic ancestry cluster associated with self-reported Caucasian donors included around four fifths of the approximately 430 genotyped donors. The study aimed to test whether cataloging public T cell receptors could reveal signatures of past pathogen exposure. The study profiled the T cell repertoires of fewer than 850 subjects by immunosequencing and related them to cytomegalovirus serostatus. Besides the first cohort of roughly 660 subjects, a separate validation cohort made up of 120 different subjects was used. To predict cytomegalovirus infection status, the study brought together high-throughput TCR immunosequencing, statistical association of individual TCRs with disease status, and machine learning. In a later analysis, previously published TCR beta repertoires from about 640 donors were re-analyzed and high-resolution HLA genotyping was added so that TCR occurrence patterns could be studied. Rather than drawing on any new phenotypic data, the later analysis identified candidate immune exposures from TCR beta sequences and the way those sequences occurred across donors. An earlier analysis of around 540 of the donors applied high-throughput TCR beta sequencing to assess whether each TCR beta V gene segment acted as functional or pseudogenic. Donor age, sex, ethnicity and CMV serostatus were compiled together with the repertoire data. Genome-wide SNP genotypes for about 65% of the roughly 670 donors were used in a later genetic analysis, which treated that subset as a discovery cohort. Every repertoire in the discovery cohort had been generated on one and the same sequencing platform. HLA typing covered class I and class II loci at four-digit resolution. The number of donors typed differed by locus, with 629-630 for A, B, C, DRB1 and DQB1, about 500 for DQA1, 600 to 610 for DPA1, and 400 to 490 for DPB1. Four to six DR-DQ haplotypes were handled as single units for association and clustering, since linkage in the cohort was strong. Across around 400 genotyped donors of the cohort, an average of approximately 200,000 unique TCR beta nucleotide sequences per donor were sequenced, and around 19% of those sequences were non-productive. On the study overall, not on this receptor specifically: Because counts were too low, more than 15 rarely observed V segments, including chromosome 9 orphons, were left out of the earlier analysis of some 640 of the donors. Because HLA typing was missing for some donors at each locus, association tests included only the typed subset. In the study, approximately 160 TCR beta chains were listed as associated with cytomegalovirus. A later analysis reported that several top co-occurrence clusters appeared linked to parvovirus B19, influenza, CMV and Epstein-Barr virus. In a later genetic analysis, fewer N-insertions in productive TCRs were reported among donors in an Asian-associated ancestry cluster than the approximately 670-donor mean. Sequencing depth was assumed to be roughly uniform across donors in the presence/absence analyses, though that assumption may not hold. A later analysis found that HLA-associated TCR beta chains were more clonally expanded and had lower generation probabilities than equally common non-associated chains. Correlated functional status among segregating V segments might reflect linkage disequilibrium, but an unknown experimental factor could not be ruled out. When HLA alleles, especially DR and DQ, strongly co-occurred, TCR associations were difficult to assign to individual alleles. A later analysis found that TCR association rates varied across HLA loci, with DRB1 alleles showing the most associated TCRs and HLA-C alleles the fewest. For the cohort, immune exposure information was limited to CMV serostatus. The cohort was sequenced for TCR beta chains only, and without alpha or paired-chain data the features that could be detected were limited. According to a later analysis, most CMV-associated TCR beta chains appeared to be HLA-restricted, and the HLA associations seemed to be driven largely by CMV exposure. A later genetic analysis associated a missense DCLRE1C variant with V-gene and J-gene trimming of TCR beta chains, and an independent cohort replicated the association. The classifier was reported to diagnose cytomegalovirus status with high specificity and sensitivity in both the original and validation cohorts. Most TCR sequences were seen in very few donors, while some public TCRs were found in many individuals. A cluster of highly shared sequence variants was judged likely to represent a technical artifact of the sequencing pipeline. A few of the identified cytomegalovirus-associated TCR beta chains were confirmed in vitro to be specific for cytomegalovirus antigens. In an earlier analysis of 587 of the donors, most TCR beta V segments appeared in productive rearrangements about 90% or about 30% of the time, broadly matching IMGT annotations. A further reported finding was that TCR beta sequences accurately predicted the HLA-A and HLA-B alleles for most subjects in the first cohort. At a false discovery rate of 0.05, a later analysis linked under 20,000 TCR beta sequences to specific HLA alleles. The authors suggested that the approach could potentially be generalized to other disease states and immunological phenotypes.

The method behind the library was the immunoSEQ multiplex PCR assay. A mixture of 60 forward primers for TCR Vbeta segments and 13 reverse primers for TCR Jbeta segments was used in the multiplex PCR. A multiplex PCR assay on genomic DNA amplified the CDR3 region of rearranged TCR beta genes. The Illumina HiSeq System was used to sequence the amplified TCR beta libraries as 87-base-pair reads. In the source study's methods: In a later analysis, about 80 million unique TCR beta chains were counted across the 690 or so repertoires, and roughly 11 million of these chains were shared by at least two donors. A nearest-neighbor algorithm error-corrected the raw reads and collapsed the reads into unique sequences, merging closely related sequences to remove PCR and sequencing errors. CDR3 sequences were aligned to IMGT reference sequences to assign V, D and J gene segments. For a sequence to be retained, at least a six-nucleotide match to both a V gene segment and a J gene segment was required. A rearrangement was called productive if the CDR3 had no stop codons and remained in frame with V and J, and every other rearrangement was called non-productive. Following IMGT convention, CDR3 was defined as the stretch from the second conserved V-encoded cysteine to the conserved J-encoded phenylalanine. Sequences without an unambiguous match to a single V gene segment were excluded from the earlier analysis of about 600 of the donors. An earlier analysis of over 450 of the donors classified V segments as functional when productive rearrangements were above 56.7% and as segregating when the standard deviation between donors was above 5%. A statistical classification framework was built to diagnose cytomegalovirus status from the catalog of TCR beta chain sequences. In a later analysis, V and J genes were assigned by comparing TCR nucleotide sequences against IMGT/GENE-DB human TR gene sequences. The TCRdist pipeline was used in a later analysis to assign CDR3 sequences and most-parsimonious VDJ recombination scenarios. In a later analysis, each TCR beta chain was defined by its CDR3 amino acid sequence together with its V-gene family, and reads without a unique V-gene family were excluded. A later analysis removed 450 to 600 highly shared, low-generation-probability nucleotide sequences to deal with suspected cross-contamination and a sequencing artifact. In a later analysis, a clonal expansion index was calculated for each public chain from normalized within-repertoire ranks of inferred template counts. Generation probabilities in a later analysis came from a VDJ recombination model fitted to out-of-frame rearrangements, and those results were checked against IGoR. In a later analysis, TCR-TCR, TCR-HLA and TCR-CMV co-occurrence was scored with hypergeometric tests, and a repertoire-size bias correction was applied to TCR pairs. False discovery rates were estimated in a later analysis by permuting HLA or CMV assignments 20 times. A later analysis grouped co-occurring TCRs with DBSCAN, adding TCRdist sequence similarity when clustering within HLA-allele-positive subsets. Repertoires with fewer than 30,000 or more than 120,000 public chains, plus five repertoires with anomalous nucleotide sharing, were excluded from co-occurrence clustering. What TCRdb holds here is the immuneACCESS table cut down to in-frame rearrangements. Part of the clones is not present; checked against another copy, under half of the missing clones reflect an unresolved V gene, and the others are unexplained. V, J and clone size are taken as reported in that table, and D and trimming were inferred from the DNA itself. Present in this sample are roughly 150,000 clones, around 83% of which were seen just once. The top ten hold about 4% of the sample.

The cohort comprised fewer than 700 healthy bone marrow donors. At the time of sampling, every cohort member was nominally healthy, though immune exposures that went unrecorded were likely present. The donor was CMV seropositive and was included in the group of 290 or so seropositive cohort members. A peripheral blood sample was collected from each donor, and TCR beta sequencing was performed on peripheral blood mononuclear cells. The Qiagen DNeasy Blood Extraction Kit was used to extract genomic DNA from the blood cell samples. Comments on this clone: Its antigen specificity is not known. Nothing much larger sits one base from this clone, and base qualities are not available.

This TCR derives from a man aged 45-65 years in good health and CMV-seropositive. Source material: PBMCs.

The DNA sequence reads TGTGCCAGCAGCTTATCCTTTCAGGGCGGCTACGAGCAGTACTTC. Translation gives CASSLSFQGGYEQYF. The chain links TRBV7-8 with TRBJ2-7; perhaps TRBD1 is the D gene, with 5 bases matching. Looking up the germline V gene yields CDR1 SGHVS and CDR2 FQNEAQ. Spanning cysteine to phenylalanine, the CDR3 consists of 15 amino acids. Only CDR3 DNA is held: 45 bases, read in frame from base 1. The V and J ends are trimmed by 2 bases and 3 bases, leaving 14 bases between them. Joined to the reference TRBV7-8 and TRBJ2-7 proteins, this CDR3 gives the full variable domain: GAGVSQSPRYKVAKRGQDVALRCDPISGHVSLFWYQQALGQGPEFLTYFQNEAQLDKSGLPSDRFFAERPEGSVSTLKIQRTQQEDSAVYLCASSLSFQGGYEQYFGPGTRLTVT.